This record concerns one TCR beta chain sequence. The data belong to a study of control samples from healthy donors and cancer patients. The CDR3 runs to 14 residues. The germline CDR1 and CDR2 sequences are MNHEY and SVGAGI. The ends lost 5 bases at V and 4 bases at J; junction bases unmatched: 6. The assay was immunoSEQ multiplex PCR, and TCRdb's table has in-frame clones only and misses some. The sample lists about 170,000 clones, 93% occurring once. The sample taken for sequencing was blood. The J gene is TRBJ2-7, the V gene TRBV6-5; TRBD1 aligns across 9 bases. This receptor was taken from a woman between 55 and 75 years old in good health. The CDR3 spells CASSPRQGVYEQYF. CDR3 in DNA: TGTGCCAGCAGTCCCCGACAGGGGGTTTACGAGCAGTACTTC.